This TCR beta chain originates from a study of CD8+ T cells in alopecia areata. Study-wide background: Spontaneously alopecic C3H/HeJ graft donors, about 6-13 months old, gave skin to roughly 7-10-week-old female C3H/HeJ mice.

Sorting of pooled cutaneous lymph node cells used CD4, CD8alpha, NKG2D, NKG2ACE and other markers. RNA, once extracted, was reverse transcribed into cDNA for use as the sequencing template. Produced via immunoSEQ multiplex PCR; TCRdb's table is partial and in-frame only. Listed for the sample are approximately 300,000 clones, none seen a single time. Note on this clone: Gene labels here are mouse ones.

The clonotype comes from a C3H/HeJ mouse with alopecia areata. MHC haplotype of the strain: H2-k. Material: CD4+ T cells sorted from a lymph node.

CDR3 sequence: CASSKLGGIYAEQFF. The CDR3 bases that were read are TGTGCCAGCAGTAAACTGGGGGGCATCTATGCT. This rearrangement joins TRBV13-1 to TRBJ2-1, with 9 bases matching TRBD2. Read coverage stops 4 residues before the CDR3 terminus; the germline J gene supplies the remainder. Germline loops: CDR1 NSHNY, CDR2 SYGAGN. Trimming removed 4 bases from V and 3 bases from J; junction bases left unmatched: 5. The CDR3 is 15 amino acids.